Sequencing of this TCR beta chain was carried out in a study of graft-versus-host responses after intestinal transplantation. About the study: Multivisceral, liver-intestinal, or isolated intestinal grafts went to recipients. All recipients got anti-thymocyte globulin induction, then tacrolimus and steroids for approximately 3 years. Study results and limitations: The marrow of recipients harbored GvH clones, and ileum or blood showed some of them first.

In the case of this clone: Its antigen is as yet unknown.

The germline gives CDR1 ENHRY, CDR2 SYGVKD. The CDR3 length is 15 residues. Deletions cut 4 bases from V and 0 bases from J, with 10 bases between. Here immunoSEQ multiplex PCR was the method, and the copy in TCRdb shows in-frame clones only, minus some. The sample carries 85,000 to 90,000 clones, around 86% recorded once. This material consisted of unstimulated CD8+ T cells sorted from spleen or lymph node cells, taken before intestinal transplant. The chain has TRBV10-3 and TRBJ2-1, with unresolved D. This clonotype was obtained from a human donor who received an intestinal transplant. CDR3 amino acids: CAISVVGPSYNEQFF. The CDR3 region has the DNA TGTGCCATCAGTGTTGTAGGGCCCTCCTACAATGAGCAGTTCTTC.